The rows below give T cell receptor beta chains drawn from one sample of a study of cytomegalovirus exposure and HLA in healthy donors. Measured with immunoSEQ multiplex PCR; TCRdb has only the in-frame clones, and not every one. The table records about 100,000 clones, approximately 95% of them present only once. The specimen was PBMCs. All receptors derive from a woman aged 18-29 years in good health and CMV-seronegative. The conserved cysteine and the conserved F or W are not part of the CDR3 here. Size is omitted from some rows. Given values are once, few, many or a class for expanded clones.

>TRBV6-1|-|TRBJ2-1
ASSPDRALPEQF
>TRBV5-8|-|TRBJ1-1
ASSRRDRDFFTEAF
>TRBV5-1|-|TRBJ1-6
ASSFGQSSYNSPLH
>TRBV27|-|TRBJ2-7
ASSSTLRGTYEQY
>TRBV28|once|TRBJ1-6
ASTPRSSSYNSPLH
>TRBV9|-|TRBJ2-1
ASSVAAGSYNEQF
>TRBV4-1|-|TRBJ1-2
ASSPTRGTNYGYT
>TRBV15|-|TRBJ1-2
ATSKPDKANYGYT
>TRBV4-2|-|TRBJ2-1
ASSQELADYNEQF
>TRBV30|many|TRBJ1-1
AWIPSVHRDTEAF
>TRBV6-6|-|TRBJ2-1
ASKASGGGNEQF
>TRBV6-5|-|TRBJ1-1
ASSQVGQGSEAF
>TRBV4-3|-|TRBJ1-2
ASSQTTIGPDWGYT
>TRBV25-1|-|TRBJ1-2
ASSDYAGGPNYGYT
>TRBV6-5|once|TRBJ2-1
ASSSSGGAADEQF
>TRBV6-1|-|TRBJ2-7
ASSEVEGAIYEQY
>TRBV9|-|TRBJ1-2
ASSVQGDYGYT
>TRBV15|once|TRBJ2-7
ATSRGIAYEQY
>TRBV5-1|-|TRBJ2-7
ASSYPAGGAYEQY
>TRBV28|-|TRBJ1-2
ASSPTGIYGYT
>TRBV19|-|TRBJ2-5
ASSIIGQGQETQY
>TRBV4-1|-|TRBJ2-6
ASSQVQERGGRYLSGANVLT
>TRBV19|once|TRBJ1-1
ASSGLRQTVWNTEAF
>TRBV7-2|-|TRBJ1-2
ATTQGSLNYGYT
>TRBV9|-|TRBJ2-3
ASSVSGGETDTQY
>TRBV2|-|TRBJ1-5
ASSQQGPNQPQH
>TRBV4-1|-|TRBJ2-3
ASSQDDGRVRDTQY